A selection of T cell receptor beta chains follows, all from one sample in a study of beta chain features in type 1 diabetes. Only in-frame clones appear in the TCRdb table, and some are missing; sequencing was by immunoSEQ multiplex PCR. The sample has fewer than 550,000 clones, approximately 10% seen once. The sequenced material came from naive CD4+ T cells from blood. The receptors shown here come from a woman aged 18-29 years in good health. CDR3s include the opening cysteine and the closing phenylalanine or tryptophan. The order of the fields is D gene, J gene, V gene, clone size, CDR3 DNA, CDR3 protein. The D gene is left open where the match is weak. Expanded clones are given a class, and other clones once, few, many or no size at all.

-,TRBJ2-4,TRBV9,-,TGTGCCAGCAACGAGGGATCGGGAAACATTCAGTACTTC,CASNEGSGNIQYF
-,TRBJ2-3,TRBV9,few,TGTGCCAGCAGCGTAGGGGCACCAGATACGCAGTATTTT,CASSVGAPDTQYF
TRBD1,TRBJ1-2,TRBV30,few,TGTGCCTGGAGTCTAAATGGGGGACAGGGCTACACCTTC,CAWSLNGGQGYTF
TRBD2,TRBJ2-7,TRBV13,many,TGTGCCAGCAGCTTACGGAGGACTAGCGGGAATCACGAGCAGTACTTC,CASSLRRTSGNHEQYF
-,TRBJ2-5,TRBV5-6,-,TGTGCCAGCAGCTTGGTACAGTCCACGGGAGAGACCCAGTACTTC,CASSLVQSTGETQYF
TRBD1,TRBJ1-2,TRBV25-1,-,TGTGCCAGCAGTTCTCTTGGGACAGGGTCGGTGGATGGCTACACCTTC,CASSSLGTGSVDGYTF
-,TRBJ2-3,TRBV6-1,-,TGTGCCAGCAGCACAGGGTTCACAGATACGCAGTATTTT,CASSTGFTDTQYF
-,TRBJ2-3,TRBV18,few,TGTGCCAGCTCACCCCGAAGGGGGGCCTCTAGCACAGATACGCAGTATTTT,CASSPRRGASSTDTQYF
-,TRBJ2-1,TRBV11-3,-,TGTGCCAGCAGCTTCGAGCCAGGGGCCCATGAGCAGTTCTTC,CASSFEPGAHEQFF
-,TRBJ2-5,TRBV19,-,TGTGCCAGTAGTATCACAGGTTCGGGGGAGACCCAGTACTTC,CASSITGSGETQYF
-,TRBJ2-1,TRBV5-1,-,TGCGCCAGCAGCCCCGTTTCGGGGGGCCTCAATGAGCAGTTCTTC,CASSPVSGGLNEQFF
TRBD2,TRBJ2-7,TRBV15,few,TGTGCCACCAGCAGAGATCGGGGGGACGAGCAGTACTTC,CATSRDRGDEQYF
TRBD2,TRBJ2-7,TRBV18,few,TGTGCCAGCTCACCGGGGACTAGCGGGAACTACGAGCAGTACTTC,CASSPGTSGNYEQYF
TRBD1,TRBJ1-2,TRBV7-9,few,TGTGCCAGCAGCTACGCCGGGACAGGATTCTATGGCTACACCTTC,CASSYAGTGFYGYTF
TRBD1,TRBJ1-4,TRBV25-1,-,TGTGCCAGCAGACACACAGGGGGTCCGGGCGAAAAACTGTTTTTT,CASRHTGGPGEKLFF
-,TRBJ1-3,TRBV7-8,few,TGTGCCAGCACCGAATCGGAGGTCTCTGGGAACACCATATATTTT,CASTESEVSGNTIYF
TRBD2,TRBJ2-1,TRBV7-2,few,TGTGCCAGCAGCCAAAGGACTAGCGGGAGTACTTACAATGAGCAGTTCTTC,CASSQRTSGSTYNEQFF
-,TRBJ2-7,TRBV18,few,TGTGCCAGCTCACCATCCCGGAGCTCCTACGAGCAGTACTTC,CASSPSRSSYEQYF
-,TRBJ1-4,TRBV5-1,-,TGCGCCAGCAGCTTGGAAGGGACTGAAAAACTGTTTTTT,CASSLEGTEKLFF
-,TRBJ2-1,TRBV5-1,-,TGCGCCAGCAGTCCTAGGTCACAGGGAGGGAATGAGCAGTTCTTC,CASSPRSQGGNEQFF
-,TRBJ2-1,TRBV9,-,TGTGCCAGCAGCGTATCGAGCGGGCACAATGAGCAGTTCTTC,CASSVSSGHNEQFF
TRBD2,TRBJ2-3,TRBV11-3,once,TGTGCCAGCAGCTTATCACGCGGGAGGAACACAGATACGCAGTATTTT,CASSLSRGRNTDTQYF
-,TRBJ2-3,TRBV9,-,TGTGCCAGCAGCGTTACGTCATGGGGCACAGATACGCAGTATTTT,CASSVTSWGTDTQYF
-,TRBJ1-1,TRBV29-1,few,TGCAGCGTTCTCCGGGACACTGAAGCTTTCTTT,CSVLRDTEAFF
-,TRBJ1-1,TRBV5-1,few,TGCGCCAGCAGCTTGCAACTCTACCAAGGCACTGAAGCTTTCTTT,CASSLQLYQGTEAFF
TRBD2,TRBJ2-3,TRBV12-5,few,TGTGCTAGTGGTACCAGCGGGAGCGCAGATACGCAGTATTTT,CASGTSGSADTQYF
-,TRBJ2-5,TRBV19,few,TGTGCCAGTAGCAATACTGCCCTCCGAGAGACCCAGTACTTC,CASSNTALRETQYF
-,TRBJ2-5,TRBV29-1,few,TGCACCGCCTTTGGGGGGGCCCGGTGGCGAGAGACCCAGTACTTC,CTAFGGARWRETQYF
-,TRBJ2-2,TRBV15,-,TGTGCAACCGCTAAGGACACCGGGGAGCTGTTTTTT,CATAKDTGELFF
TRBD1,TRBJ2-7,TRBV11-2,-,TGTGCCAGCAGCTCTGCGCCGGGACAGGGTACCCACGAGCAGTACTTC,CASSSAPGQGTHEQYF
-,TRBJ1-1,TRBV29-1,-,TGCAGCGCTGCAGTCAGGGATTCAAACACTGAAGCTTTCTTT,CSAAVRDSNTEAFF
-,TRBJ2-5,TRBV4-2,-,TGTGCCAGCAGCCCGGGACAAGAACAAGAGACCCAGTACTTC,CASSPGQEQETQYF
TRBD1,TRBJ2-7,TRBV28,few,TGTGCCAGCATCACAGGGGGGAGCTCCTACGAGCAGTACTTC,CASITGGSSYEQYF
-,TRBJ2-1,TRBV4-1,few,TGCGCCAGCAGCCAAGGTCGGGCTGGGCCCGTCAAAAATGAGCAGTTCTTC,CASSQGRAGPVKNEQFF
TRBD2,TRBJ2-3,TRBV4-1,few,TGCGCCAGCAGCCAAGAGGCTAGCGGGGATTACACAGATACGCAGTATTTT,CASSQEASGDYTDTQYF
TRBD1,TRBJ1-1,TRBV28,few,TGTGCCAGCCGACCGACAGGGAGGACTGAAGCTTTCTTT,CASRPTGRTEAFF
TRBD1,TRBJ2-1,TRBV5-4,-,TGTGCCAGCAGCTTGGGGACAGGTGTTTACAATGAGCAGTTCTTC,CASSLGTGVYNEQFF
-,TRBJ2-5,TRBV18,few,TGTGCCAGCTCACCAGGGTTACAAGAGACCCAGTACTTC,CASSPGLQETQYF
-,TRBJ2-1,TRBV5-1,few,TGCGCCAGCAGCTCCGGACGGTTGAATGAGCAGTTCTTC,CASSSGRLNEQFF
TRBD1,TRBJ2-4,TRBV4-1,few,TGCGCCAGCAGCCCTAGGACAGGGAAAAACATTCAGTACTTC,CASSPRTGKNIQYF
-,TRBJ1-1,TRBV28,few,TGTGCCAGCAGTTTCGCAGTTGGAGAGGCTTTCTTT,CASSFAVGEAFF
-,TRBJ1-2,TRBV19,few,TGTGCCAGTAGTATAACGAGGGCGCGGTATGGCTACACCTTC,CASSITRARYGYTF